The subject of this entry is one T cell receptor (beta chain). Produced via immunoSEQ multiplex PCR; TCRdb's table is partial and in-frame only. The profile shows roughly 53,000 clones, about 88% of them singletons. The data are from a study of OX40 agonist ivuxolimab in advanced cancers. Study-wide context: Melanoma, hepatocellular carcinoma, head and neck or renal cell cancer occurred in dose-escalation patients.

The V and J ends lost 0 bases and 8 bases respectively, with 11 bases between them. The germline gives CDR1 SGDLS, CDR2 YYNGEE. The CDR3 has 14 residues. The sequenced sample was CD4+ or CD8+ T cells sorted from blood, obtained in a trial of the OX40 agonist ivuxolimab. This clonotype originated in an adult with an advanced solid tumor such as melanoma, head and neck, liver or kidney cancer. The chain employs TRBV9 and TRBJ1-4, with D unclear. The CDR3 DNA reads TGTGCCAGCAGCGTAGAGTCCGTTTCGGAAAAACTGTTTTTT. It encodes CASSVESVSEKLFF.